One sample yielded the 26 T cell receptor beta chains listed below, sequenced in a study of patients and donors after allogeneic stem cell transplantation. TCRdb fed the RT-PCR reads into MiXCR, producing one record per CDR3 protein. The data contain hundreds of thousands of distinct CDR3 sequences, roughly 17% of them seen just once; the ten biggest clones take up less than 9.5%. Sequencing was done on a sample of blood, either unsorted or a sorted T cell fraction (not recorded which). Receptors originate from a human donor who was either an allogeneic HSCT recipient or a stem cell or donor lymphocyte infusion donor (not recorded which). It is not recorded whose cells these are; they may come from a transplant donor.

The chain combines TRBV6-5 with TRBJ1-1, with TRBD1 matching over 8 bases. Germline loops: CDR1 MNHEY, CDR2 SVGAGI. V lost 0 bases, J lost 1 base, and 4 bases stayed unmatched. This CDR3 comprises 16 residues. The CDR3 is CASSYSIQGANTEAFF. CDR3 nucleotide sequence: TGTGCCAGCAGTTACTCTATTCAGGGGGCGAACACTGAAGCTTTCTTT.

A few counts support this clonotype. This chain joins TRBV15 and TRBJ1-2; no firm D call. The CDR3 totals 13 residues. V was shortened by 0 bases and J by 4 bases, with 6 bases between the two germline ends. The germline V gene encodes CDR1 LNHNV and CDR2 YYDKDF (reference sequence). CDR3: CATSRDQIYGYTF. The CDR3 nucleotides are TGTGCCACCAGCAGAGATCAGATCTATGGCTACACCTTC. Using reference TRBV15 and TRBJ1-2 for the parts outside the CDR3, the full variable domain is DAMVIQNPRYQVTQFGKPVTLSCSQTLNHNVMYWYQQKSSQAPKLLFHYYDKDFNNEADTPDNFQSRRPNTSFCFLDIRSPGLGDTAMYLCATSRDQIYGYTFGSGTRLTVV.

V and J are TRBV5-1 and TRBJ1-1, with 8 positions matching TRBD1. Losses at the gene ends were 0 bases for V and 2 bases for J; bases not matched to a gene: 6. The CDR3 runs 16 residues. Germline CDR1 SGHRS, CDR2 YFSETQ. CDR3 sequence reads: CASSLGRGLFNTEAFF. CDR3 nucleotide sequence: TGCGCCAGCAGCTTGGGCAGGGGGCTTTTTAACACTGAAGCTTTCTTT. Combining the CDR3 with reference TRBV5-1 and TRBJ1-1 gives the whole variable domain KAGVTQTPRYLIKTRGQQVTLSCSPISGHRSVSWYQQTPGQGLQFLFEYFSETQRNKGNFPGRFSGRQFSNSRSEMNVSTLELGDSALYLCASSLGRGLFNTEAFFGQGTRLTVV.

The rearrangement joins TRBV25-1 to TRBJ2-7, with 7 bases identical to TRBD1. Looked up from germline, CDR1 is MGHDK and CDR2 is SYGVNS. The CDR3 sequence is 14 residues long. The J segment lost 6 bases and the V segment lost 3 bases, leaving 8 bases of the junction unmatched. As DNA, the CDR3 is TGTGCCAGCAGTGACCCGGGACAGACACTCGAGCAGTACTTC. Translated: CASSDPGQTLEQYF.

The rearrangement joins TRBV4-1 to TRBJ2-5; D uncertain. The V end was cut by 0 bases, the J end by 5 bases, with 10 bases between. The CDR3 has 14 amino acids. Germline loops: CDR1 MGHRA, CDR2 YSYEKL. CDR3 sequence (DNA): TGCGCCAGCAGCCAAGATGGGATGTTGGAGACCCAGTACTTC. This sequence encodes CASSQDGMLETQYF.

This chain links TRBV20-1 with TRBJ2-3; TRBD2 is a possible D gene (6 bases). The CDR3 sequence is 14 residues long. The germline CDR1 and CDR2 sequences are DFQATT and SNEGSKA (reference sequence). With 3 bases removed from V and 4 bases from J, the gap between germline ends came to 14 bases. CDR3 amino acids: CSASPQGLADTQYF. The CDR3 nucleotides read TGCAGTGCTAGCCCCCAGGGACTCGCAGATACGCAGTATTTT.

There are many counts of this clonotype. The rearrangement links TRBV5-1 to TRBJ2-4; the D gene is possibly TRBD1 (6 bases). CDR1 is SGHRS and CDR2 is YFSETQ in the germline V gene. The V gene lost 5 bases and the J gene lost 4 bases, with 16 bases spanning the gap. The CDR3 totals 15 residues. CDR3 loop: CASRVTGTPKNIQYF. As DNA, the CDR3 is TGCGCCAGCAGAGTCACGGGGACACCTAAAAACATTCAGTACTTC.

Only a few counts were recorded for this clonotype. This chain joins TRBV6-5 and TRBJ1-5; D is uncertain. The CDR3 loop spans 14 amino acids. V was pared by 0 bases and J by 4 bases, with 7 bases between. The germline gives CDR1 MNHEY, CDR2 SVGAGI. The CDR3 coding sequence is TGTGCCAGCAGTTACTCGCGGGGAAATCAGCCCCAGCATTTT. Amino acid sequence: CASSYSRGNQPQHF.

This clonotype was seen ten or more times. The CDR3 here is CASRPGLQDEQYF. CDR3 DNA: TGTGCCAGCAGGCCGGGCCTCCAGGACGAGCAGTACTTC. V gene TRBV12-3 or TRBV12-4 combines with J gene TRBJ2-7; D gene unclear. Trimming shortened V by 6 bases and J by 5 bases, and 14 bases separated the two germline ends. CDR3 length: 13 amino acids.

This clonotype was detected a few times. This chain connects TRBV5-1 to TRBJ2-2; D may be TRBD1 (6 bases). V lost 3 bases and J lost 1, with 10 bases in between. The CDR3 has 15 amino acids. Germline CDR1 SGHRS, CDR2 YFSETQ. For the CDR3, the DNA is TGCGCCAGCAGCTCCTCGACAGGGAACACCGGGGAGCTGTTTTTT. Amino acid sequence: CASSSSTGNTGELFF.

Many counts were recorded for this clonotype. CDR3 in amino acids: CASSPRTGATYGYTF. The CDR3 nucleotides read TGTGCCAGCAGTCCAAGGACAGGGGCGACCTATGGCTACACCTTC. The chain links TRBV12-3 or TRBV12-4 to TRBJ1-2; 9 bases map to TRBD1. Unmatched junction bases numbered 8, after V lost 5 bases and J lost 4 bases. The CDR3 contains 15 residues.

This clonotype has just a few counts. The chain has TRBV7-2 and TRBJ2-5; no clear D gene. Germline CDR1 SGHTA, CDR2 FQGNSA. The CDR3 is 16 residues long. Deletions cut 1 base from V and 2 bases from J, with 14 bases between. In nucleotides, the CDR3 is TGTGCCAGCAGCTTAGTTGGAACGGGCGGTCAAGAGACCCAGTACTTC. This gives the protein CASSLVGTGGQETQYF.

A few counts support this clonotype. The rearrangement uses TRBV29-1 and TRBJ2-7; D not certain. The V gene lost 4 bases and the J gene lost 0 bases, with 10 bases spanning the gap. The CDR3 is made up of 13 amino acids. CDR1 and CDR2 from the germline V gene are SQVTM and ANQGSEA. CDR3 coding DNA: TGCAGCGTTGGTCATGGTCCCTCCTACGAGCAGTACTTC. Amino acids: CSVGHGPSYEQYF.

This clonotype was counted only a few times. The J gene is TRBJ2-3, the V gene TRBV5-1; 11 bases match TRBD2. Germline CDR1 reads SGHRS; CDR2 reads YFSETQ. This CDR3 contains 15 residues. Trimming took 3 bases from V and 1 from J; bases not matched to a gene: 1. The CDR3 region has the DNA TGCGCCAGCAGCTCGGGACTAGCGGGCACAGATACGCAGTATTTT. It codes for CASSSGLAGTDTQYF.

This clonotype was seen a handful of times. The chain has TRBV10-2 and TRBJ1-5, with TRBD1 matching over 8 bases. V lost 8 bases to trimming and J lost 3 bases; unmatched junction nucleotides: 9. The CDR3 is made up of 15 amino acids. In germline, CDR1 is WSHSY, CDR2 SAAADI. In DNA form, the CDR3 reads TGCGCCAGCGGGAAACAGGGGGTCTCCAATCAGCCCCAGCATTTT. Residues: CASGKQGVSNQPQHF.

CDR3 region: CAISGRDGGRYGYTF. CDR3 nucleotide sequence: TGTGCCATCAGTGGCCGAGACGGAGGGAGATATGGCTACACCTTC. The chain combines TRBV10-3 with TRBJ1-2, with D unresolved. Germline CDR1 and CDR2: ENHRY and SYGVKD. This CDR3 has 15 residues. The ends were cut back, 4 bases at V and 5 bases at J, with 17 bases in the middle.

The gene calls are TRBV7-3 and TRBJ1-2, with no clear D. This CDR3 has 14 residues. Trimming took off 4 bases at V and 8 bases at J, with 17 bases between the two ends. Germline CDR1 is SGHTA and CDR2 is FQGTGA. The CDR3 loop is CASSSNLAGNGYTF. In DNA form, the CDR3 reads TGTGCCAGCAGCTCCAACCTGGCAGGCAACGGCTACACCTTC.

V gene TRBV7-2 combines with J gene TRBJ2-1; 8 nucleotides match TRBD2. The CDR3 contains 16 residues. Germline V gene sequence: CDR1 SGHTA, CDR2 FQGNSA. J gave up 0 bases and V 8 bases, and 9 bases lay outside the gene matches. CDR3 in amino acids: CASSLRGGHSYNEQFF. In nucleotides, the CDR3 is TGTGCCAGCTCCCTTCGGGGGGGCCACTCCTACAATGAGCAGTTCTTC.

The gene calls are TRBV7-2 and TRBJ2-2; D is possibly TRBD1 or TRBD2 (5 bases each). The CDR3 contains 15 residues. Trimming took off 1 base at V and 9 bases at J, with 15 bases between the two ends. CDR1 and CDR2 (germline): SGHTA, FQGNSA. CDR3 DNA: TGTGCCAGCAGCTTAGTGGCAGGGAGAATCCGGGAGCTGTTTTTT. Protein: CASSLVAGRIRELFF. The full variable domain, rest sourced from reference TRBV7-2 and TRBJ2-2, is GAGVSQSPSNKVTEKGKDVELRCDPISGHTALYWYRQSLGQGLEFLIYFQGNSAPDKSGLPSDRFSAERTGGSVSTLTIQRTQQEDSAVYLCASSLVAGRIRELFFGEGSRLTVL.

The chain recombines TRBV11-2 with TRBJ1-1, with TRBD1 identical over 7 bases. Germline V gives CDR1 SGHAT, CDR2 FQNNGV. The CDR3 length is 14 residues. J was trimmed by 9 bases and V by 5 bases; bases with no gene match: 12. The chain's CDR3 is CASSPPGQRTQAFF. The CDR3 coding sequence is TGTGCCAGCAGCCCACCGGGACAGAGAACTCAAGCTTTCTTT.

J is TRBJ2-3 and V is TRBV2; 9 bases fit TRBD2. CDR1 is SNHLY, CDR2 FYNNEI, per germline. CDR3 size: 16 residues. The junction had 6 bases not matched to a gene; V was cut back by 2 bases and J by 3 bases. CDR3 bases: TGTGCCAGCAGTGAACCGGCGCGGGGGGGGACAGATACGCAGTATTTT. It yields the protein CASSEPARGGTDTQYF.

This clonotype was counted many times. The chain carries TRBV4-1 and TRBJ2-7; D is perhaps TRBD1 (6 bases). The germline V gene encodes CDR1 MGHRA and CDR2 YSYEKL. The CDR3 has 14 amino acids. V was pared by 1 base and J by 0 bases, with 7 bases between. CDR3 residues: CASSQGTDSYEQYF. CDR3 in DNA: TGCGCCAGCAGCCAAGGGACAGACTCCTACGAGCAGTACTTC.

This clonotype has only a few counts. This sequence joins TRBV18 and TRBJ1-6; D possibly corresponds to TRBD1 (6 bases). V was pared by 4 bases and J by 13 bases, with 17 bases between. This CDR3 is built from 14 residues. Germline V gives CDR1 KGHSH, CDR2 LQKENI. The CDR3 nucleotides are TGTGCCAGCTCACTGAAAGGGGGACCAACCCCCCTCCACTTT. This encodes CASSLKGGPTPLHF.

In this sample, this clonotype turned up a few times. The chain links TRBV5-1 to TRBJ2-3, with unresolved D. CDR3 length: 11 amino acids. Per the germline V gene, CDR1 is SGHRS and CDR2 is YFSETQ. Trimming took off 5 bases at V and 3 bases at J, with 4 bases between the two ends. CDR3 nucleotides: TGCGCCAGCAGAACTACAGATACGCAGTATTTT. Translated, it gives CASRTTDTQYF.

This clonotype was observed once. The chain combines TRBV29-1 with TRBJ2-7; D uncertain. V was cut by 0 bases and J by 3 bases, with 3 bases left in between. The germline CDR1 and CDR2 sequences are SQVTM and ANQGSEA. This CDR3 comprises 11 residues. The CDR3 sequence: CSVEEYYEQYF. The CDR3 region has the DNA TGCAGCGTTGAAGAATACTACGAGCAGTACTTC.

DNA of the CDR3: TGCAGTGCTAGTATCGTGGGAGAGACCCAGTACTTC. Residues: CSASIVGETQYF. The chain is built from TRBV20-1 and TRBJ2-5; D is unclear. Per the germline V gene, CDR1 is DFQATT and CDR2 is SNEGSKA (reference sequence). This CDR3 region has 12 residues. Trimming left V 3 bases short and J 4 bases short, with 9 bases between.